Following are 27 T cell receptor beta chains from one sample sequenced in a study of blood T cell repertoires in COVID-19. The protocol was immunoSEQ multiplex PCR, while the TCRdb copy is restricted to in-frame clones and leaves out a portion. The sample has some 220,000 clones, 80% seen once. Sequenced sample: peripheral blood. The receptors here all came from a human donor in a cohort sampled during active COVID-19.

About this clone itself: One junction end does not reproduce the germline sequence, and a read error may be involved. The chain carries TRBV6-1 and TRBJ1-6, with 7 bases aligning to TRBD1. Germline V lookup: CDR1 MNHNS, CDR2 SASEGT. This CDR3 is 16 amino acids long. CDR3 in DNA: TGTGCCAGCCGTGACAGTCGCGGAACAGGGGATTCACCCCTCCACTTT. It codes for CASRDSRGTGDSPLHF.

The gene calls are TRBV7-3 and TRBJ2-5, with 10 bases matching TRBD2. Per the germline V gene, CDR1 is SGHTA and CDR2 is FQGTGA. The ends lost 5 bases at V and 4 bases at J; junction bases unmatched: 7. CDR3 length: 15 residues. CDR3 DNA sequence: TGTGCCAGCAGCCCAGCGGGGGGGCTTTCAGAGACCCAGTACTTC. Protein: CASSPAGGLSETQYF.

The sample holds one count of this clone. CDR3 nucleotide sequence: TGCGCCAGCAGCTCGGGACAGTACTATGGCTACACCTTC. Its translation: CASSSGQYYGYTF. The chain carries TRBV5-1 and TRBJ1-2, with 7 positions matching TRBD1. CDR1 SGHRS and CDR2 YFSETQ come from the germline V gene. This CDR3 has 13 residues. J lost 3 bases, V lost 3 bases, and 2 bases had no gene match.

The chain links TRBV28 to TRBJ2-2; D may be TRBD2 (6 bases). This CDR3 is 15 amino acids long. Germline values: CDR1 MDHEN, CDR2 SYDVKM. Between the trimmed V and J ends, which lost 5 bases and 2 bases, there was a span of 12 bases. CDR3 sequence reads: CASSPGGRNTGELFF. CDR3 nucleotides: TGTGCCAGCAGTCCCGGGGGACGCAACACCGGGGAGCTGTTTTTT. Filled out from reference TRBV28 and TRBJ2-2, the complete variable domain reads DVKVTQSSRYLVKRTGEKVFLECVQDMDHENMFWYRQDPGLGLRLIYFSYDVKMKEKGDIPEGYSVSREKKERFSLILESASTNQTSMYLCASSPGGRNTGELFFGEGSRLTVL.

The rearrangement uses TRBV6-2 or TRBV6-3 and TRBJ2-3; 9 bases line up with TRBD1. The CDR3 has 17 residues. The germline gives CDR1 MNHEY, CDR2 SVGEGT. V shed 2 bases and J 2 bases; nucleotides not matched to a gene: 8. CDR3 DNA sequence: TGTGCCAGCAGTTACACTGGACAGGGGAGAGTCACAGATACGCAGTATTTT. It specifies CASSYTGQGRVTDTQYF.

The chain uses TRBV18 and TRBJ2-7; 7 positions agree with TRBD1. J was trimmed by 11 bases and V by 3 bases; bases with no gene match: 7. Germline CDR1 KGHSH, CDR2 LQKENI. This CDR3 has 12 residues. CDR3: CASSPGGDREYF. DNA for the CDR3: TGTGCCAGCTCACCGGGCGGAGACAGGGAGTACTTC.

The chain recombines TRBV3-1 (or the pseudogene TRBV3-2) with TRBJ2-3; maybe TRBD2 (7 bases). The CDR3 runs 16 residues. Germline values: CDR1 LGHDT, CDR2 YNNKEL (reference sequence). Trimming removed 4 bases from V and 1 base from J, with 15 bases in between. CDR3 sequence reads: CASSRLTGGRTDTQYF. The CDR3, as DNA: TGTGCCAGCAGCCGCCTTACGGGGGGCCGCACAGATACGCAGTATTTT.

This sequence joins TRBV5-1 and TRBJ1-1, with TRBD1 matching over 9 bases. Germline trimming cut 4 bases from V and 4 bases from J; bases unmatched to any gene: 8. Looked up from germline, CDR1 is SGHRS and CDR2 is YFSETQ. The CDR3 spans 15 residues. The CDR3 reads CASSEALTGGTEAFF. The CDR3 DNA reads TGCGCCAGCAGCGAGGCTCTGACAGGGGGCACTGAAGCTTTCTTT.

The chain carries TRBV10-2 and TRBJ1-4; TRBD1 agrees at 8 bases. Trimming cost V 4 bases and J 5 bases; bases outside gene matches: 3. CDR1 WSHSY and CDR2 SAAADI come from the germline V gene. CDR3 length equals 14 residues. The CDR3 DNA sequence: TGCGCCAGCAGTGCTAGGACAGGGAATGAAAAACTGTTTTTT. Translation: CASSARTGNEKLFF.

This rearrangement joins TRBV2 to TRBJ1-3; D gene ambiguous. CDR1 and CDR2 (germline): SNHLY, FYNNEI. This CDR3 contains 14 residues. Between the trimmed V and J ends, which lost 6 bases and 2 bases, there was a span of 11 bases. CDR3 sequence reads: CASSAILAGNTIYF. DNA for the CDR3: TGTGCCAGCAGCGCGATTCTTGCTGGAAACACCATATATTTT.

The chain carries TRBV4-2 and TRBJ2-1, with 15 bases identical to TRBD2. CDR1 LGHNA and CDR2 YNFKEQ come from the germline V gene. The CDR3 spans 21 residues. Trimming removed 0 bases from V and 5 bases from J; junction bases left unmatched: 14. The CDR3, as DNA: TGTGCCAGCAGCCAAGAAACGAGGAGGACTAGCGGGAGGGCCTTCCACAATGAGCAGTTCTTC. Translated: CASSQETRRTSGRAFHNEQFF.

The V and J genes are TRBV30 and TRBJ2-7; 7 positions match TRBD1. CDR1 and CDR2 from the germline V gene are GTSNPN and SVGIG (reference sequence). The J segment lost 0 bases and the V segment lost 3 bases, leaving 8 bases of the junction unmatched. This CDR3 spans 15 amino acids. The CDR3 DNA follows: TGTGCCTGGAGGCCGAGTGGGGACAGCTCCTACGAGCAGTACTTC. Amino acid sequence: CAWRPSGDSSYEQYF.

The chain recombines TRBV7-9 with TRBJ2-1; 12 positions agree with TRBD1. In germline, CDR1 is SEHNR, CDR2 FQNEAQ (reference sequence). This CDR3 has 15 residues. J lost 10 bases, V lost 5 bases, and 9 bases had no gene match. The CDR3 DNA is TGTGCCAGCAGCGTGGGGACAGGGGGCTTCGGAGAGCAGTTCTTC. Protein: CASSVGTGGFGEQFF.

This clone was recorded a few times. The V and J genes are TRBV7-2 and TRBJ1-1; the match to TRBD1 covers 7 bases. CDR1 and CDR2 (germline): SGHTA, FQGNSA. This CDR3 contains 14 residues. Trimming at V came to 0 bases and at J to 5 bases, leaving 3 bases not matched to a gene. In nucleotides, the CDR3 is TGTGCCAGCAGCTTAGCGAACAGGGGAACTGAAGCTTTCTTT. Protein: CASSLANRGTEAFF.

The V call is TRBV9, the J call TRBJ1-1; 7 bases fit TRBD1. The germline V gene encodes CDR1 SGDLS and CDR2 YYNGEE. This CDR3 is 14 amino acids long. Germline trimming cut 5 bases from V and 4 bases from J; bases unmatched to any gene: 8. The CDR3: CASSADRVSTEAFF. The DNA for the CDR3 is TGTGCCAGCAGTGCCGACAGGGTAAGCACTGAAGCTTTCTTT.

Worth noting for this clone: Additional DNA sequences in this sample encode the identical CDR3. This chain uses TRBV5-1 with TRBJ2-1; D unclear. The CDR3 length is 13 residues. CDR1 and CDR2 (germline): SGHRS, YFSETQ. Deletions cut 4 bases from V and 1 base from J, with 6 bases between. The CDR3 reads CASSPLSYNEQFF. CDR3 nucleotide sequence: TGCGCCAGCAGCCCCCTATCCTACAATGAGCAGTTCTTC.

This clone was recorded only once. The chain recombines TRBV19 with TRBJ2-2; a weak D match, TRBD1 (5 bases). In germline, CDR1 is LNHDA, CDR2 SQIVND (reference sequence). The V gene lost 2 bases and the J gene lost 6 bases, with 10 bases spanning the gap. CDR3 length: 14 residues. DNA for the CDR3: TGTGCCAGTAGTATATACCCGACAGCCGGGGAGCTGTTTTTT. Amino acids: CASSIYPTAGELFF.

The chain combines TRBV6-5 with TRBJ2-4; D is undetermined. Germline V gene sequence: CDR1 MNHEY, CDR2 SVGAGI. V was shortened by 6 bases and J by 6 bases, with 9 bases between the two germline ends. The length of the CDR3 is 12 residues. In nucleotides, the CDR3 is TGTGCCAGCAGAGAGGATACAAACATTCAGTACTTC. This sequence encodes CASREDTNIQYF.

The V gene is TRBV7-9, the J gene TRBJ2-5; 11 bases fit TRBD2. The CDR3 sequence is 17 residues long. V lost 6 bases, J lost 4 bases, and 13 bases stayed unmatched. From germline, CDR1 is SEHNR and CDR2 FQNEAQ (reference sequence). This chain's CDR3 is CASSYMTGLADRETQYF. The DNA of the CDR3 is TGTGCCAGCAGTTACATGACGGGACTAGCGGACCGAGAGACCCAGTACTTC.

This clone was counted a few times. The chain joins TRBV7-8 to TRBJ1-6; perhaps TRBD1 as D (6 bases). The CDR3 extends over 16 amino acids. The germline V gene has CDR1 SGHVS and CDR2 FQNEAQ. The V and J ends lost 1 base and 7 bases respectively, with 14 bases between them. CDR3 bases: TGTGCCAGCAGCTTAGGTTTCGGGCAGGGGAATTCACCCCTCCACTTT. Amino acids: CASSLGFGQGNSPLHF.

The V gene is TRBV29-1, the J gene TRBJ2-2; perhaps TRBD1 as D (6 bases). This CDR3 region has 13 residues. The V end was cut by 3 bases, the J end by 5 bases, with 10 bases between. Germline CDR1 is SQVTM and CDR2 is ANQGSEA. CDR3 bases: TGCAGCGTTGACCGTACAGGGACCGGGGAGCTGTTTTTT. This translates into CSVDRTGTGELFF.

DNA for the CDR3: TGTGCCACGCAAGGGGCCGGGGAGCTGTTTTTT. Amino acid sequence: CATQGAGELFF. The chain is built from TRBV12-3 or TRBV12-4 and TRBJ2-2, with D tentatively TRBD1 (5 bases). The CDR3 covers 11 residues. V was shortened by 10 bases and J by 6 bases, with 9 bases between the two germline ends.

This chain links TRBV6-6 with TRBJ1-1; tentative D call: TRBD1 (6 bases). Germline-derived CDR1 and CDR2 are MNHNY and SVGAGI (reference sequence). V was cut by 5 bases and J by 8 bases, with 9 bases left in between. CDR3 length: 11 amino acids. The CDR3 bases are TGTGCCAGCAGTCGACAGGTCGAAGCTTTCTTT. Amino acid sequence: CASSRQVEAFF.

The chain joins TRBV7-8 to TRBJ1-1, with 12 positions matching TRBD1. With 4 bases clipped from V and 6 bases from J, the junction kept 6 bases outside the gene matches. Germline values: CDR1 SGHVS, CDR2 FQNEAQ. The CDR3 sequence is 15 residues long. The CDR3 is CASSWEGQGAPEAFF. The CDR3 DNA follows: TGTGCCAGCAGCTGGGAGGGACAGGGGGCCCCTGAAGCTTTCTTT.

V is TRBV27 and J is TRBJ2-7; 10 positions match TRBD1. Losses at the gene ends were 7 bases for V and 3 bases for J; bases not matched to a gene: 6. CDR1 and CDR2 (germline): MNHEY, SMNVEV (reference sequence). The CDR3 is 14 amino acids. The CDR3 DNA follows: TGTGCCAGCACCCCCAGGACAGGGGGCTACGAGCAGTACTTC. Protein product: CASTPRTGGYEQYF.

The gene calls are TRBV27 and TRBJ2-7; D not certain. The length of the CDR3 is 14 residues. V was cut by 3 bases and J by 0 bases, with 9 bases left in between. Germline V gene sequence: CDR1 MNHEY, CDR2 SMNVEV (reference sequence). This chain's CDR3 is CASSFAAGSYEQYF. DNA of the CDR3: TGTGCCAGCAGTTTTGCAGCAGGCTCCTACGAGCAGTACTTC.

About this clone: At one of its ends the junction is not consistent with the germline gene, which may arise from a read error. The chain is built from TRBV10-3 and TRBJ1-2; 8 nucleotides agree with TRBD1. Germline loops: CDR1 ENHRY, CDR2 SYGVKD. This CDR3 has 10 amino acids. CDR3 region: CAIKGQDMNF. Here the CDR3 DNA reads TGTGCCATCAAGGGACAGGACATGAACTTC.